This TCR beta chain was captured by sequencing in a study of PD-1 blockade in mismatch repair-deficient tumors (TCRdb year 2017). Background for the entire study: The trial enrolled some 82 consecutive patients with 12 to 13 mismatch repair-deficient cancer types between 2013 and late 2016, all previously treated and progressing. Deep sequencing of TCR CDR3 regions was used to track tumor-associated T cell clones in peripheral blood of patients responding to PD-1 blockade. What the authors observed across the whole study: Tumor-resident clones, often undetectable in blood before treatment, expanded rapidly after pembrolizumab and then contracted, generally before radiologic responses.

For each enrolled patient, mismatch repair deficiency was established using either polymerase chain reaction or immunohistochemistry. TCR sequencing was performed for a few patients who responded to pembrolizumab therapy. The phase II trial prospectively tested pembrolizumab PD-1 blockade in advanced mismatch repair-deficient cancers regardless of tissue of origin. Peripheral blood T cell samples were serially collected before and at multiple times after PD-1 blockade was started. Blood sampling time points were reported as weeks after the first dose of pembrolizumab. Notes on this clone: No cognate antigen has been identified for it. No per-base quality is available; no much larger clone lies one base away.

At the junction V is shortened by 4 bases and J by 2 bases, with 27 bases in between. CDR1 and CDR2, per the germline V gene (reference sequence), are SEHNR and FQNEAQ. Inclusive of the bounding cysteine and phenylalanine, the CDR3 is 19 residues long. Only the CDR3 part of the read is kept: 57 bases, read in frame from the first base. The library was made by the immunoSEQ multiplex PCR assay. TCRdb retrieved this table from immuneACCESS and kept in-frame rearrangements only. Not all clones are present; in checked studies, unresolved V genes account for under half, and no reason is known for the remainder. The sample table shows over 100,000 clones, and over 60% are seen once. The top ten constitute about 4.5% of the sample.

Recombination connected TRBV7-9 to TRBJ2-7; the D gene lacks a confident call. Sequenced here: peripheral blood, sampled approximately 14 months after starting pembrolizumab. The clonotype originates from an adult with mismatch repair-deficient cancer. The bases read TGTGCCAGCAGCTCAAATGGATTGGGCCAGCTAGGAACGGCCTACGAGCAGTACTTC. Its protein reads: CASSSNGLGQLGTAYEQYF.